A single sample is the source of the 8 T cell receptor beta chains below, sequenced in a study of shared clonotypes between healthy human individuals. TCRdb's table, derived via immunoSEQ multiplex PCR, lists solely in-frame clones and lacks some. The sample holds 980,000 or so clones, around 80% seen once. The sequenced sample was memory CD4+ T cells sorted from blood. As to subset: CD45RA-negative fraction. The receptors here all came from a man in his late teens or twenties in good health.

The J gene is TRBJ1-4, the V gene TRBV5-1; D remains ambiguous. From germline, CDR1 is SGHRS and CDR2 YFSETQ. CDR3 length: 14 residues. Trimming removed 5 bases from V and 7 bases from J, with 15 bases in between. Here the CDR3 DNA reads TGCGCCAGCAGTCGGGATAAGGGAGGTGAAAAACTGTTTTTT. Translating it yields CASSRDKGGEKLFF.

Comments on this clone: The sample holds other DNA sequences that translate to the same CDR3. V usage is TRBV5-1 and J usage is TRBJ2-3; 8 bases match TRBD1. This CDR3 comprises 15 residues. Germline CDR1 reads SGHRS; CDR2 reads YFSETQ. V was pared by 5 bases and J by 2 bases, with 7 bases of the junction left unmatched. CDR3 coding DNA: TGCGCCAGCAGTTTAGGACAGGGTTCCACAGATACGCAGTATTTT. Encoded protein: CASSLGQGSTDTQYF.

This clone was counted once. The chain carries TRBV5-1 and TRBJ1-1, with a weak D call TRBD1 (5 bases). The germline V and J ends were trimmed by 2 bases and 12 bases, with 20 bases remaining between them. This CDR3 region has 14 residues. CDR1 is SGHRS, CDR2 YFSETQ, per germline. The CDR3 bases are TGCGCCAGCAGCTTTACGGGGACCGCCGGTAATTCTTTCTTT. Protein: CASSFTGTAGNSFF.

Notes on this clone: Within the sample, other DNA sequences also encode this same CDR3. The chain carries TRBV20-1 and TRBJ2-3; D is unresolved. The germline V gene encodes CDR1 DFQATT and CDR2 SNEGSKA (reference sequence). The CDR3 extends over 11 amino acids. With 3 bases removed from V and 3 bases from J, the gap between germline ends came to 4 bases. Written as DNA, the CDR3 is TGCAGTGCTAGCCCTACAGATACGCAGTATTTT. Protein sequence: CSASPTDTQYF.

A note on this clone: A much more abundant neighbour one base away suggests this may be a read error. The V and J genes are TRBV5-1 and TRBJ2-6; 12 bases are shared with TRBD2. In germline, CDR1 is SGHRS, CDR2 YFSETQ. The CDR3 runs 18 residues. This chain's CDR3 is CASSLLAGGPSGANVPTF. Written as DNA, the CDR3 is TGCGCCAGCAGCTTGCTAGCGGGGGGGCCGAGTGGGGCCAACGTCCCGACTTTC.

This chain links TRBV7-8 with TRBJ2-1; D remains ambiguous. This CDR3 contains 13 residues. Germline V gives CDR1 SGHVS, CDR2 FQNEAQ. Trimming took off 1 base at V and 5 bases at J, with 6 bases between the two ends. CDR3 sequence reads: CASSLGRNNEQFF. Here the CDR3 DNA reads TGTGCCAGCAGCTTAGGACGAAACAATGAGCAGTTCTTC.

The CDR3 spells CASSTRTGGLNTEAFF. CDR3 nucleotide sequence: TGTGCCAGCAGCACACGGACAGGGGGACTGAACACTGAAGCTTTCTTT. The chain links TRBV11-2 to TRBJ1-1; 10 nucleotides line up with TRBD1. Germline V gene sequence: CDR1 SGHAT, CDR2 FQNNGV. The CDR3 has 16 amino acids. V trimming: 5 bases; J trimming: 0 bases; junction bases outside the gene matches: 6.

Concerning this clone itself: At one end the junction does not follow the germline gene, possibly because of a read error. CDR3 in DNA: TGTGCCAGCAACTTGATGTCCGGAGGAGGCGAGCAGTACTTC. Its protein is CASNLMSGGGEQYF. The rearrangement links TRBV5-4 to TRBJ2-7, with D possibly TRBD2 on 5 matching bases. Germline CDR1 reads SGHNT; CDR2 reads YYREEE (reference sequence). This CDR3 has 14 amino acids.